This passage covers 14 T cell receptor beta chains from one sample sequenced in a study of cytomegalovirus exposure and HLA in healthy donors. The method was immunoSEQ multiplex PCR; TCRdb's version includes in-frame clones alone and lacks a portion of them. The sample holds about 72,000 clones, approximately 94% seen once. Sequenced material: PBMCs. Every receptor here comes from a woman under 30 in good health and CMV-seronegative.

J is TRBJ1-6 and V is TRBV6-5, with D possibly matching TRBD1 (6 bases). The CDR3 totals 15 residues. Trimming left V 0 bases short and J 7 bases short, with 10 bases between. Germline V gene lookup returns CDR1 MNHEY and CDR2 SVGAGI. CDR3 coding DNA: TGTGCCAGCAGTTACTCTTCAGGGGTCAATTCACCCCTCCACTTT. Its protein product is CASSYSSGVNSPLHF.

The rearrangement uses TRBV7-8 and TRBJ2-3; D unresolved. The CDR3 totals 14 residues. The germline V gene has CDR1 SGHVS and CDR2 FQNEAQ. V was clipped by 3 bases and J by 2 bases, with 9 bases between them. CDR3 residues: CASSFLGPTDTQYF. For the CDR3, the DNA is TGTGCCAGCAGCTTTCTGGGCCCCACAGATACGCAGTATTTT.

V usage is TRBV9 and J usage is TRBJ1-1; 8 nucleotides match TRBD1. Germline values: CDR1 SGDLS, CDR2 YYNGEE. The V and J ends lost 4 bases and 7 bases, in that order; junction bases with no gene match: 3. The CDR3 loop spans 12 amino acids. CDR3 loop: CASSIQGDEAFF. The DNA for the CDR3 is TGTGCCAGCAGCATACAGGGGGATGAAGCTTTCTTT.

The chain carries TRBV15 and TRBJ2-4; 7 bases are shared with TRBD1. V dropped 2 bases and J dropped 1; count of bases not matched to a gene: 2. This CDR3 comprises 15 residues. Germline V lookup: CDR1 LNHNV, CDR2 YYDKDF (reference sequence). The CDR3 region is CATSRKGAAKNIQYF. The CDR3 region has the DNA TGTGCCACCAGCAGAAAGGGGGCGGCCAAAAACATTCAGTACTTC.

The CDR3 reads CASSLLRTGYEQFF. For the CDR3, the DNA is TGTGCCAGCAGTTTACTCCGGACAGGCTATGAGCAGTTCTTC. The V call is TRBV2, the J call TRBJ2-1, with 7 bases fitting TRBD1. Germline V gene sequence: CDR1 SNHLY, CDR2 FYNNEI. Trimming took 5 bases from V and 8 from J; bases not matched to a gene: 9. The CDR3 loop spans 14 amino acids.

The chain couples TRBV18 to TRBJ2-5; D is possibly TRBD1 (5 bases). Germline V gene data show CDR1 as KGHSH and CDR2 as LQKENI. Deletions cut 2 bases from V and 1 base from J, with 17 bases between. The CDR3 runs 17 residues. Written as DNA, the CDR3 is TGTGCCAGCTCACCAAGACAGTTCGCAACGAGCCAAGAGACCCAGTACTTC. This gives the protein CASSPRQFATSQETQYF.

The chain has TRBV7-6 and TRBJ2-1, with 14 bases that match TRBD2. Germline V lookup: CDR1 SGHVS, CDR2 FNYEAQ. V was pared by 5 bases and J by 4 bases, with 10 bases of the junction left unmatched. This CDR3 spans 18 amino acids. This CDR3 is CASSPEGLAGAGYNEQFF. CDR3 in DNA: TGTGCCAGCAGCCCGGAGGGACTAGCGGGGGCGGGTTACAATGAGCAGTTCTTC.

The chain uses TRBV5-1 and TRBJ2-5; a possible D gene is TRBD2 (6 bases). V was pared by 4 bases and J by 1 base, with 23 bases between. Germline V gene data show CDR1 as SGHRS and CDR2 as YFSETQ. CDR3 length equals 18 residues. CDR3: CASSLGPRVLRGQETQYF. CDR3 coding DNA: TGCGCCAGCAGCCTGGGTCCCAGAGTCTTGCGGGGCCAAGAGACCCAGTACTTC.

The chain combines TRBV7-6 with TRBJ2-7; the D gene is possibly TRBD1 (6 bases). Trimming pared 2 bases from V and 0 bases from J, leaving 11 bases between. From germline, CDR1 is SGHVS and CDR2 FNYEAQ. The CDR3 contains 15 residues. The CDR3 DNA is TGTGCCAGCAGCTTAAACAGGGATTTCTCCTACGAGCAGTACTTC. Translation: CASSLNRDFSYEQYF.

The chain combines TRBV5-4 with TRBJ1-1; 9 bases are a match to TRBD1. The CDR3 totals 14 residues. Germline values: CDR1 SGHNT, CDR2 YYREEE (reference sequence). J was trimmed by 3 bases and V by 3 bases; bases with no gene match: 3. The CDR3 coding sequence is TGTGCCAGCAGCTACAGGGGGCGGGACACTGAAGCTTTCTTT. Translation: CASSYRGRDTEAFF. The full variable domain, completed using reference TRBV5-4 and TRBJ1-1, is ETGVTQSPTHLIKTRGQQVTLRCSSQSGHNTVSWYQQALGQGPQFIFQYYREEENGRGNFPPRFSGLQFPNYSSELNVNALELDDSALYLCASSYRGRDTEAFFGQGTRLTVV.

The sample holds one count of this clone. This sequence joins TRBV18 and TRBJ1-1; the match to TRBD1 covers 10 bases. V shed 6 bases and J 0 bases; nucleotides not matched to a gene: 10. Germline-derived CDR1 and CDR2 are KGHSH and LQKENI. The CDR3 has 17 residues. The CDR3 DNA reads as TGTGCCAGCTCTCGGGGGACAGGGGTAGGTGTGAACACTGAAGCTTTCTTT. Residues: CASSRGTGVGVNTEAFF.

The chain uses TRBV27 and TRBJ1-5; the D gene is possibly TRBD1 (6 bases). Germline CDR1 MNHEY, CDR2 SMNVEV (reference sequence). V dropped 5 bases and J dropped 9 bases, with 14 bases sitting between them. The CDR3 runs to 13 residues. This chain's CDR3 is CASSRTGTSPQHF. Written as DNA, the CDR3 is TGTGCCAGCAGTAGAACAGGGACGTCGCCCCAGCATTTT.

This chain uses TRBV9 with TRBJ2-1, with 11 positions matching TRBD1. V dropped 0 bases and J dropped 4; count of bases not matched to a gene: 3. The V gene's germline CDR1 is SGDLS and CDR2 YYNGEE. This CDR3 has 16 residues. The CDR3 coding sequence is TGTGCCAGCAGCGTAGACGGACAGGGGGCGTACAATGAGCAGTTCTTC. It translates to CASSVDGQGAYNEQFF. The whole variable domain, filled in from reference TRBV9 and TRBJ2-1, reads DSGVTQTPKHLITATGQRVTLRCSPRSGDLSVYWYQQSLDQGLQFLIQYYNGEERAKGNILERFSAQQFPDLHSELNLSSLELGDSALYFCASSVDGQGAYNEQFFGPGTRLTVL.

The chain uses TRBV5-6 and TRBJ1-2; TRBD1 matches at 7 bases. V lost 4 bases to trimming and J lost 2 bases; unmatched junction nucleotides: 5. The length of the CDR3 is 14 residues. Germline V lookup: CDR1 SGHDT, CDR2 YYEEEE. Here the CDR3 reads CASSTPTGNYGYTF. CDR3 in DNA: TGTGCCAGCAGCACCCCGACAGGGAACTATGGCTACACCTTC.